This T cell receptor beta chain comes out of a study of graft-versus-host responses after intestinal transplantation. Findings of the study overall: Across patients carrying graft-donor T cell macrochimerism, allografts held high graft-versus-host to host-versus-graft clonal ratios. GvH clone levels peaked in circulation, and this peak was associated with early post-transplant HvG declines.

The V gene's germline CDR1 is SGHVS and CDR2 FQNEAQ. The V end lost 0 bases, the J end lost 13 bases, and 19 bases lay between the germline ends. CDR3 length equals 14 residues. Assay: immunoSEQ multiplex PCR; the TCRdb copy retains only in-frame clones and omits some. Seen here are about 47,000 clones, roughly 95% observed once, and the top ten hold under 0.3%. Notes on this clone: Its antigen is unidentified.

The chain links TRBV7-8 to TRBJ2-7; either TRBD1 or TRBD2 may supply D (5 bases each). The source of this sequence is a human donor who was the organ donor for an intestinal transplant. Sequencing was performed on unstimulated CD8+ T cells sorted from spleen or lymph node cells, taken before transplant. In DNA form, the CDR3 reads TGTGCCAGCAGCTTAGCACTACGGGACGGCCCTACTTACTTC. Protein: CASSLALRDGPTYF.